Listed below are T cell receptor beta chains from one sample, sequenced in a study of blood T cell repertoires in COVID-19. Repertoires were generated with immunoSEQ multiplex PCR, while TCRdb's copy carries only in-frame clones and drops some. The sample comprises about 210,000 clones, about 86% of which are singletons, and approximately 9% rests with the top ten. Sequencing was done on a sample of PBMCs or T cells enriched from blood (not recorded which). The receptors shown here come from a woman in her 50s with acute COVID-19. Each CDR3 is given with its conserved first and last residue. D genes are given only for firm matches. The size entry is marked missing in some rows and otherwise reads once, few, many or a size class.

>TRBJ2-3|TRBD2|-|TRBV7-8
CASSLVGRTDTQYF
TGTGCCAGCAGCTTAGTCGGGAGGACAGATACGCAGTATTTT
>TRBJ1-1|TRBD1|-|TRBV10-3
CAISDWGQGQNTEAFF
TGTGCCATCAGTGATTGGGGACAGGGACAAAACACTGAAGCTTTCTTT
>TRBJ2-1|-|-|TRBV2
CASSKESYNEQFF
TGTGCCAGCAGCAAGGAGTCCTACAATGAGCAGTTCTTC
>TRBJ1-5|TRBD1|-|TRBV18
CASSPALTGFNNQPQHF
TGTGCCAGCTCACCGGCATTGACAGGGTTTAACAATCAGCCCCAGCATTTT
>TRBJ2-7|-|few|TRBV3-1/TRBV3-2
CASSLRPGEQYF
TGTGCCAGCAGCCTACGACCCGGGGAGCAGTACTTC
>TRBJ2-2|-|-|TRBV4-1
CASSQEWRPRPRELFF
TGCGCCAGCAGCCAAGAATGGCGGCCTCGTCCCCGGGAGCTGTTTTTT
>TRBJ1-3|-|-|TRBV28
CASSQQTGSISGNTIYF
TGTGCCAGCAGCCAACAAACAGGGTCGATCTCTGGAAACACCATATATTTT
>TRBJ1-2|-|-|TRBV7-9
CASSLDRRWGYTF
TGTGCCAGCAGCTTAGACAGGCGTTGGGGCTACACCTTC
>TRBJ2-1|-|-|TRBV7-2
CASSSSRSPYNEQFF
TGTGCCAGCAGCTCGTCACGGTCGCCCTACAATGAGCAGTTCTTC
>TRBJ1-6|-|-|TRBV18
CASSPGAGADSPLHF
TGTGCCAGCTCACCCGGAGCGGGGGCTGATTCACCCCTCCACTTT
>TRBJ2-5|-|-|TRBV7-2
CASSLGITGQETQYF
TGTGCCAGCAGCTTAGGAATCACAGGTCAAGAGACCCAGTACTTC
>TRBJ2-5|-|-|TRBV5-6
CASSRSYQETQYF
TGTGCCAGCAGCCGTTCGTACCAAGAGACCCAGTACTTC
>TRBJ2-1|TRBD1|-|TRBV24-1
CATSAPGQGRNEQFF
TGTGCCACCAGTGCACCGGGACAGGGACGCAATGAGCAGTTCTTC
>TRBJ2-7|TRBD1|-|TRBV19
CASSRDRWSYEQYF
TGTGCCAGTAGTAGGGACAGGTGGTCCTACGAGCAGTACTTC
>TRBJ2-1|-|-|TRBV18
CASSPGHGSSYNEQFF
TGTGCCAGCTCACCCGGACACGGGAGCTCCTACAATGAGCAGTTCTTC
>TRBJ2-7|-|-|TRBV29-1
CSAADSSYEQYF
TGCAGCGCCGCGGACAGTTCCTACGAGCAGTACTTC
>TRBJ2-1|TRBD2|-|TRBV11-2
CASSLDGLAGSSSYNEQFF
TGTGCCAGCAGCTTAGACGGGCTAGCGGGATCAAGCTCCTACAATGAGCAGTTCTTC
>TRBJ2-5|TRBD1|-|TRBV28
CASGRDRVRETQYF
TGTGCCAGTGGCCGGGACAGGGTACGGGAGACCCAGTACTTC
>TRBJ1-2|TRBD1|-|TRBV28
CASGRQGTNYGYTF
TGTGCCAGCGGACGACAGGGGACTAACTATGGCTACACCTTC
>TRBJ1-1|-|-|TRBV6-2/TRBV6-3
CASSLILGGSPTRINTEAFF
TGTGCCAGCAGCCTAATCCTGGGTGGCAGCCCGACTCGAATTAACACTGAAGCTTTCTTT
>TRBJ1-1|TRBD1|-|TRBV11-2
CASSLYRGEAFF
TGTGCCAGCAGCTTATACAGGGGTGAAGCTTTCTTT
>TRBJ1-4|TRBD1|-|TRBV19
CASRTGGLEKLFF
TGTGCCAGTAGGACAGGGGGCCTTGAAAAACTGTTTTTT
>TRBJ2-1|-|-|TRBV7-2
CASSLYGGEQFF
TGTGCCAGCAGCTTATACGGTGGTGAGCAGTTCTTC
>TRBJ1-6|TRBD1|-|TRBV10-3
CAISDPGQGKHNSPLHF
TGTGCCATCAGCGATCCGGGACAGGGCAAACATAATTCACCCCTCCACTTT
>TRBJ2-6|TRBD1|-|TRBV28
CASSSRDRGGAGANVLTF
TGTGCCAGCAGTTCTAGGGACAGGGGAGGCGCTGGGGCCAACGTCCTGACTTTC
>TRBJ2-7|-|-|TRBV6-6
CASSYTTGETYEQYF
TGTGCCAGCAGTTACACCACCGGGGAGACCTACGAGCAGTACTTC
>TRBJ2-1|-|-|TRBV28
CASPGGPYNEQFF
TGTGCCAGCCCGGGGGGCCCATACAATGAGCAGTTCTTC
>TRBJ2-5|-|many|TRBV28
CASRQARFRETQYF
TGTGCCAGCAGGCAAGCTCGGTTTCGGGAGACCCAGTACTTC
>TRBJ1-2|TRBD1|-|TRBV28
CAGTGGGNYGYTF
TGTGCCGGTACAGGGGGGGGAAACTATGGCTACACCTTC
>TRBJ2-3|TRBD2|-|TRBV2
CASSEALWTSGGDTQYF
TGTGCCAGCAGTGAAGCGCTTTGGACTAGCGGGGGGGATACGCAGTATTTT
>TRBJ2-1|TRBD2|-|TRBV15
CATSKTGLAGLQFF
TGTGCCACCAGTAAAACGGGACTAGCGGGACTGCAGTTCTTC
>TRBJ2-7|-|-|TRBV30
CAWSNRGLQYF
TGTGCCTGGAGTAATCGGGGACTGCAGTACTTC
>TRBJ2-3|TRBD2|-|TRBV3-1/TRBV3-2
CASSQTSGGTDTQYF
TGTGCCAGCAGCCAGACTAGCGGGGGTACAGATACGCAGTATTTT
>TRBJ1-1|-|once|TRBV19
CASSIAANSLNTEAFF
TGTGCCAGTAGTATAGCAGCGAATTCCCTGAACACTGAAGCTTTCTTT
>TRBJ1-5|-|-|TRBV18
CASSPGSGQPQHF
TGTGCCAGCTCACCCGGGAGTGGTCAGCCCCAGCATTTT
>TRBJ1-1|TRBD1|once|TRBV4-1
CASSHGQGTNTEAFF
TGCGCCAGCAGCCACGGACAGGGTACGAACACTGAAGCTTTCTTT
>TRBJ2-7|-|-|TRBV18
CASSAAEYYEQYF
TGTGCCAGCTCGGCAGCGGAGTACTACGAGCAGTACTTC
>TRBJ2-7|TRBD1|-|TRBV5-1
CASQTGGLSYEQYF
TGCGCCAGCCAGACAGGGGGGCTCAGCTACGAGCAGTACTTC
>TRBJ1-5|-|-|TRBV2
CASSVGTRGLEPQHF
TGTGCCAGCAGTGTAGGTACCAGGGGATTGGAGCCCCAGCATTTT
>TRBJ1-2|-|-|TRBV29-1
CSVEQQYGYTF
TGCAGCGTTGAGCAACAATATGGCTACACCTTC
>TRBJ2-5|-|once|TRBV7-7
CASSPPGAETQYF
TGTGCTAGCAGCCCCCCAGGGGCAGAGACCCAGTACTTC
>TRBJ1-1|-|-|TRBV15
CATSPPGGWSTEAFF
TGTGCCACCAGCCCTCCGGGGGGTTGGAGCACTGAAGCTTTCTTT
>TRBJ1-3|-|-|TRBV5-1
CASSEASGAGNTIYF
TGCGCCAGCAGCGAAGCCTCAGGGGCTGGAAACACCATATATTTT